This T cell receptor beta chain emerged from a study of cytomegalovirus exposure and HLA in healthy donors. Study-wide findings and caveats: The listing of 160 or so TCR beta chains classed them as cytomegalovirus-associated.

TCRdb's copy holds only in-frame clones and misses some; the assay was immunoSEQ multiplex PCR. The repertoire holds about 180,000 clones, with roughly 89% as singletons. A word on this clone: What it binds is not known.

The germline V gene has CDR1 SGDLS and CDR2 YYNGEE. The CDR3 contains 14 residues. With 4 bases removed from V and 6 bases from J, the gap between germline ends came to 15 bases. The chain employs TRBV9 and TRBJ2-3; D uncertain. The TCR comes from a woman aged 25 to 39 in good health and CMV-seronegative. The sequenced sample consisted of PBMCs. The CDR3 sequence: CASSLRVALDTQYF. DNA for the CDR3: TGTGCCAGCAGCCTCCGGGTGGCCCTGGATACGCAGTATTTT.